Below are 21 T cell receptor beta chains sequenced from a single sample in a study of shared clonotypes between healthy human individuals. Sequencing used immunoSEQ multiplex PCR; TCRdb keeps in-frame clones, though not all of them. The table lists hundreds of thousands of clones, 90% to 97% of them singletons. Sequenced input: naive CD4+ T cells sorted from blood. Subset described: CD45RA+ positively selected. The receptors derive from a woman in her thirties in good health.

The chain recombines TRBV30 with TRBJ2-1, with TRBD2 matching 15 bases. This CDR3 has 14 residues. The germline CDR1 and CDR2 sequences are GTSNPN and SVGIG (reference sequence). The CDR3 loop reads CARRTSGRDSEQFF. The CDR3 nucleotides read TGTGCTCGGAGGACTAGCGGGAGGGACAGTGAGCAGTTCTTC. Looking up the rest from reference TRBV30 and TRBJ2-1 gives the full variable domain: SQTIHQWPATLVQPVGSPLSLECTVEGTSNPNLYWYRQAAGRGLQLLFYSVGIGQISSEVPQNLSASRPQDRQFILSSKKLLLSDSGFYLCARRTSGRDSEQFFGPGTRLTVL.

V and J are TRBV4-1 and TRBJ1-5; D remains unclear. Looked up from germline, CDR1 is MGHRA and CDR2 is YSYEKL. Trimming left V 1 base short and J 0 bases short, with 13 bases between. The CDR3 extends over 17 amino acids. The chain's CDR3 is CASSQAPEDFSNQPQHF. The CDR3 nucleotides read TGCGCCAGCAGCCAAGCACCGGAGGACTTTAGCAATCAGCCCCAGCATTTT.

The chain joins TRBV14 to TRBJ2-1; D might be TRBD1 (8 bases). Germline V lookup: CDR1 SGHDN, CDR2 FVKESK. V was shortened by 4 bases and J by 7 bases, with 35 bases between the two germline ends. There are 21 residues in the CDR3. The DNA of the CDR3 is TGTGCCAGCAGCCCTAAGAAGGGACAGGCTGGGCGGCGGGAGTGGTGGAATGAGCAGTTCTTC. This encodes CASSPKKGQAGRREWWNEQFF.

The chain has TRBV5-1 and TRBJ2-5, with TRBD1 matching over 9 bases. The CDR3 has 15 amino acids. Germline V gives CDR1 SGHRS, CDR2 YFSETQ. Losses at the gene ends were 0 bases for V and 3 bases for J; bases not matched to a gene: 3. Written as DNA, the CDR3 is TGCGCCAGCAGCTTGGAGGGGACAGGGAAAGAGACCCAGTACTTC. Residues: CASSLEGTGKETQYF.

On this clone: Other DNA variants within this sample encode the same CDR3. The chain combines TRBV5-1 with TRBJ2-3; D gene unclear. Germline V CDR1 and CDR2: SGHRS, YFSETQ. CDR3 length: 14 residues. Between the trimmed V and J ends, which lost 0 bases and 3 bases, there was a span of 8 bases. CDR3 region: CASSLAGLTDTQYF. CDR3 coding DNA: TGCGCCAGCAGCTTGGCGGGCCTAACAGATACGCAGTATTTT.

Comments on this clone: Other DNA sequences of this sample code for an identical CDR3. The V gene is TRBV5-1, the J gene TRBJ2-1; 10 bases line up with TRBD2. In germline, CDR1 is SGHRS, CDR2 YFSETQ. The CDR3 contains 15 residues. Germline trimming cut 0 bases from V and 5 bases from J; bases unmatched to any gene: 2. CDR3 coding DNA: TGCGCCAGCAGCTTGGTACTAGCGGGGAACAATGAGCAGTTCTTC. Protein: CASSLVLAGNNEQFF.

V usage is TRBV27 and J usage is TRBJ1-1; 8 bases are a match to TRBD1. Germline V gene lookup returns CDR1 MNHEY and CDR2 SMNVEV (reference sequence). V gave up 6 bases and J gave up 1 base; unmatched junction bases: 1. The CDR3 has 13 amino acids. CDR3 in amino acids: CASRGQANTEAFF. CDR3 bases: TGTGCCAGCAGGGGACAGGCGAACACTGAAGCTTTCTTT.

The genes are TRBV4-1 and TRBJ2-1; TRBD2 matches 11 bases. V gave up 8 bases and J gave up 5 bases; unmatched junction bases: 5. There are 14 residues in the CDR3. Germline CDR1 reads MGHRA; CDR2 reads YSYEKL. The CDR3 spells CASGGTSGHNEQFF. CDR3 DNA: TGCGCCAGCGGCGGGACTAGCGGACACAATGAGCAGTTCTTC.

This chain uses TRBV5-1 with TRBJ2-1; D is possibly TRBD2 (6 bases). From germline, CDR1 is SGHRS and CDR2 YFSETQ. The CDR3 is 15 amino acids. The V end lost 0 bases, the J end lost 3 bases, and 10 bases lay between the germline ends. CDR3 amino acids: CASSLDSGGYNEQFF. The CDR3 DNA reads as TGCGCCAGCAGCTTGGATAGCGGCGGCTACAATGAGCAGTTCTTC.

The chain carries TRBV7-9 and TRBJ1-5; 8 bases are a match to TRBD1. The V segment lost 4 bases and the J segment 0 bases; nucleotides outside the gene matches: 5. This CDR3 has 16 amino acids. Germline CDR1 SEHNR, CDR2 FQNEAQ (reference sequence). In DNA form, the CDR3 reads TGTGCCAGCAGCTCGGGACAGGACTATAGCAATCAGCCCCAGCATTTT. This translates into CASSSGQDYSNQPQHF.

The chain is built from TRBV7-2 and TRBJ2-3; D call uncertain. V was shortened by 3 bases and J by 5 bases, with 6 bases between the two germline ends. Germline V CDR1 and CDR2: SGHTA, FQGNSA. This CDR3 region has 12 residues. For the CDR3, the DNA is TGTGCCAGCAGCTTGTTCCTAGATACGCAGTATTTT. Translating it yields CASSLFLDTQYF.

The V gene is TRBV7-9, the J gene TRBJ1-2, with 7 positions matching TRBD1. The germline CDR1 and CDR2 sequences are SEHNR and FQNEAQ (reference sequence). CDR3 length equals 15 residues. The V segment lost 4 bases and the J segment 8 bases; nucleotides outside the gene matches: 13. The CDR3 loop reads CASSSGQRTIHGYTF. The CDR3 coding sequence is TGTGCCAGCAGCTCGGGACAGCGGACCATTCACGGCTACACCTTC. The full variable domain, rest sourced from reference TRBV7-9 and TRBJ1-2, is DTGVSQNPRHKITKRGQNVTFRCDPISEHNRLYWYRQTLGQGPEFLTYFQNEAQLEKSRLLSDRFSAERPKGSFSTLEIQRTEQGDSAMYLCASSSGQRTIHGYTFGSGTRLTVV.

The chain combines TRBV11-2 with TRBJ1-2, with D unresolved. The CDR3 totals 13 residues. Germline V gives CDR1 SGHAT, CDR2 FQNNGV. Trimming left V 5 bases short and J 4 bases short, with 11 bases between. CDR3 coding DNA: TGTGCCAGCAGCCCCTCCCCGGGCTATGGCTACACCTTC. Amino acids: CASSPSPGYGYTF. The variable domain in full, with the rest retrieved from reference TRBV11-2 and TRBJ1-2, is EAGVAQSPRYKIIEKRQSVAFWCNPISGHATLYWYQQILGQGPKLLIQFQNNGVVDDSQLPKDRFSAERLKGVDSTLKIQPAKLEDSAVYLCASSPSPGYGYTFGSGTRLTVV.

The rearrangement links TRBV19 to TRBJ2-2; 13 bases line up with TRBD2. Germline-derived CDR1 and CDR2 are LNHDA and SQIVND (reference sequence). Germline trimming cut 9 bases from V and 5 bases from J; bases unmatched to any gene: 3. This CDR3 comprises 14 residues. For the CDR3, the DNA is TGTGCCAGCGGGACTAGCGGGAATACCGGGGAGCTGTTTTTT. It is translated as CASGTSGNTGELFF.

A single count supports this clone. This chain joins TRBV5-1 and TRBJ2-7; 7 bases align to TRBD1. The germline gives CDR1 SGHRS, CDR2 YFSETQ. J lost 7 bases, V lost 0 bases, and 13 bases had no gene match. The CDR3 has 16 residues. The CDR3: CASSLVLDRDLREQYF. In nucleotides, the CDR3 is TGCGCCAGCAGCTTGGTTCTCGACAGGGACCTTCGGGAGCAGTACTTC.

This clone was counted a single time. The rearrangement joins TRBV7-7 to TRBJ2-1; 9 positions agree with TRBD1. The CDR3 spans 14 residues. Looked up from germline, CDR1 is SSHAT and CDR2 is FNYEAQ (reference sequence). The trim removed 1 base at V and 12 bases at J, leaving 7 bases unmatched. The CDR3 DNA reads as TGTGCCAGCAGCTTAGTAGGAACAGGGGGCGCGCAGTTCTTC. Translating gives CASSLVGTGGAQFF. Based on the CDR3 plus reference TRBV7-7 and TRBJ2-1, the full variable domain is GAGVSQSPRYKVTKRGQDVTLRCDPISSHATLYWYQQALGQGPEFLTYFNYEAQPDKSGLPSDRFSAERPEGSISTLTIQRTEQRDSAMYRCASSLVGTGGAQFFGPGTRLTVL.

The J gene is TRBJ2-5, the V gene TRBV28, with 9 bases lining up with TRBD1. The J call is uncertain, as TRBJ2-7 better fits the DNA end. This CDR3 has 15 amino acids. Germline assignment: CDR1 MDHEN and CDR2 SYDVKM. In DNA form, the CDR3 reads TGTGCCAGCAGTTCATCCGGGACAGGGTCGCTCGAGCAGTACTTC. This sequence encodes CASSSSGTGSLEQYF.

The gene calls are TRBV4-1 and TRBJ2-1, with 13 bases aligning to TRBD2. Germline-derived CDR1 and CDR2 are MGHRA and YSYEKL. The CDR3 loop spans 17 amino acids. V was clipped by 2 bases and J by 1 base; unmatched bases: 2. Here the CDR3 reads CASSQQLAGGSYNEQFF. CDR3 coding DNA: TGCGCCAGCAGCCAACAACTAGCGGGAGGGTCCTACAATGAGCAGTTCTTC.

The chain links TRBV4-1 to TRBJ2-1; 11 nucleotides align to TRBD2. The length of the CDR3 is 15 residues. V lost 2 bases to trimming and J lost 7 bases; unmatched junction nucleotides: 4. The germline V gene has CDR1 MGHRA and CDR2 YSYEKL. The CDR3 reads CASSQLAGGKNEQFF. The CDR3 DNA is TGCGCCAGCAGCCAACTAGCGGGAGGAAAGAATGAGCAGTTCTTC.

V gene TRBV5-1 combines with J gene TRBJ2-3; TRBD2 might be the D (6 bases). Trimming left V 2 bases short and J 1 base short, with 11 bases between. CDR1 and CDR2 from the germline V gene are SGHRS and YFSETQ. CDR3 length: 15 amino acids. For the CDR3, the DNA is TGCGCCAGCAGCTTTGGGGGACTCCGCACAGATACGCAGTATTTT. This sequence encodes CASSFGGLRTDTQYF. Variable domain in full (rest from reference TRBV5-1 and TRBJ2-3): KAGVTQTPRYLIKTRGQQVTLSCSPISGHRSVSWYQQTPGQGLQFLFEYFSETQRNKGNFPGRFSGRQFSNSRSEMNVSTLELGDSALYLCASSFGGLRTDTQYFGPGTRLTVL.

In its sample, this clone was seen once. This chain links TRBV5-1 with TRBJ2-3; 11 nucleotides agree with TRBD2. CDR1 is SGHRS and CDR2 is YFSETQ in the germline V gene. V lost 2 bases to trimming and J lost 0 bases; unmatched junction nucleotides: 5. The CDR3 totals 17 residues. CDR3 residues: CASSFSGRGSSTDTQYF. As DNA, the CDR3 is TGCGCCAGCAGCTTTAGCGGGAGGGGTTCTAGCACAGATACGCAGTATTTT.